The 29 T cell receptor beta chains presented below share a single source sample, sequenced in a study of regulatory dendritic cells for organ transplantation. Only in-frame clones appear in the TCRdb table, and some are missing; sequencing was by immunoSEQ multiplex PCR. Among some 35,000 clones, 85% to 90% were seen once, and the ten largest hold 0.055% to 0.08%. Sequences were obtained from naive CD4+ T cells from blood. Subset here: CD45RA+ naive T cells. These receptor sequences come from a human donor in good health.

Concerning this clone: Other DNA sequences in the same sample also yield this CDR3. The chain recombines TRBV28 with TRBJ2-7; D might be TRBD1 (5 bases). Trimming shortened V by 3 bases and J by 4 bases, and 7 bases separated the two germline ends. Germline V gene data show CDR1 as MDHEN and CDR2 as SYDVKM. This CDR3 has 12 amino acids. The CDR3 loop is CASSLSGYEQYF. As DNA, the CDR3 is TGTGCCAGCAGTTTGTCAGGGTACGAGCAGTACTTC.

The V gene is TRBV6-5, the J gene TRBJ1-6; the match to TRBD1 covers 7 bases. The V gene end was trimmed by 2 bases and the J gene end by 8 bases; junction bases not matched to a gene: 6. Per the germline V gene, CDR1 is MNHEY and CDR2 is SVGAGI. This CDR3 contains 15 residues. The CDR3 DNA sequence: TGTGCCAGCAGTTACAATGGCAGGGGGTATTCACCCCTCCACTTT. It translates to CASSYNGRGYSPLHF.

V is TRBV7-9 and J is TRBJ2-7, with 8 positions matching TRBD1. J was trimmed by 5 bases and V by 8 bases; bases with no gene match: 11. Germline lookup yields CDR1 SEHNR and CDR2 FQNEAQ (reference sequence). There are 14 residues in the CDR3. CDR3 sequence: CASQLQGAMNEQYF. In DNA form, the CDR3 reads TGTGCCAGCCAGCTCCAGGGGGCGATGAACGAGCAGTACTTC. The complete variable domain, with remaining parts taken from reference TRBV7-9 and TRBJ2-7, reads DTGVSQNPRHKITKRGQNVTFRCDPISEHNRLYWYRQTLGQGPEFLTYFQNEAQLEKSRLLSDRFSAERPKGSFSTLEIQRTEQGDSAMYLCASQLQGAMNEQYFGPGTRLTVT.

This chain links TRBV30 with TRBJ2-7; no clear D gene. V lost 0 bases, J lost 1 base, and 4 bases lay in between. The CDR3 has 12 residues. Per the germline V gene, CDR1 is GTSNPN and CDR2 is SVGIG (reference sequence). In nucleotides, the CDR3 is TGTGCCTGGAGTGTAACGTCCTACGAGCAGTACTTC. It codes for CAWSVTSYEQYF.

The V and J genes are TRBV7-9 and TRBJ1-5; D ambiguous. V gave up 5 bases and J gave up 9 bases, with 14 bases separating them. Germline V gene sequence: CDR1 SEHNR, CDR2 FQNEAQ (reference sequence). CDR3 length: 13 amino acids. The CDR3 sequence: CASSPDEALPQHF. CDR3 bases: TGTGCCAGCAGCCCGGATGAGGCACTGCCCCAGCATTTT.

The chain links TRBV7-9 to TRBJ2-3; 12 bases agree with TRBD2. The CDR3 has 19 residues. Germline lookup yields CDR1 SEHNR and CDR2 FQNEAQ (reference sequence). The ends lost 5 bases at V and 0 bases at J; junction bases unmatched: 12. CDR3 sequence (DNA): TGTGCCAGCAGCCGGACTAGCGGGACTTCCCGGATGAGCACAGATACGCAGTATTTT. Amino acid sequence: CASSRTSGTSRMSTDTQYF.

The J gene is TRBJ1-1, the V gene TRBV6-5, with 10 positions matching TRBD1. This CDR3 has 13 amino acids. The junction had 3 bases not matched to a gene; V was cut back by 6 bases and J by 5 bases. Germline loops: CDR1 MNHEY, CDR2 SVGAGI. The CDR3 DNA reads as TGTGCCAGCAGGGGGACAGGGGTAACTGAAGCTTTCTTT. It encodes CASRGTGVTEAFF.

The chain carries TRBV28 and TRBJ2-3; 10 bases match TRBD2. After removal of 6 bases from V and 0 bases from J, the junction contained 6 bases not matched to a gene. The CDR3 extends over 16 amino acids. Germline CDR1 MDHEN, CDR2 SYDVKM. As DNA, the CDR3 is TGTGCCAGCAGCTCACTAGCGGGAACTAGCACAGATACGCAGTATTTT. The encoded protein is CASSSLAGTSTDTQYF.

The V gene is TRBV7-2, the J gene TRBJ2-7, with D unresolved. V was shortened by 0 bases and J by 7 bases, with 4 bases between the two germline ends. CDR3 size: 11 residues. Germline CDR1 SGHTA, CDR2 FQGNSA. The CDR3 bases are TGTGCCAGCAGCTTAGCCGGAGAGCAGTACTTC. Its protein is CASSLAGEQYF.

This clone has just a few counts. This rearrangement joins TRBV4-3 to TRBJ1-4; D gene unclear. Per the germline V gene, CDR1 is LGHNA and CDR2 is YSLEER. Trimming pared 0 bases from V and 3 bases from J, leaving 11 bases between. This CDR3 is 16 amino acids long. CDR3 amino acids: CASSQDNIGPNEKLFF. The CDR3 DNA reads as TGCGCCAGCAGCCAAGATAACATCGGACCTAATGAAAAACTGTTTTTT.

The V gene is TRBV7-2, the J gene TRBJ1-1; no clear D gene. Germline V gene sequence: CDR1 SGHTA, CDR2 FQGNSA. Deletions cut 4 bases from V and 9 bases from J, with 12 bases between. The CDR3 length is 12 residues. The CDR3, as DNA: TGTGCCAGCAGCTCCTCAGGAACTAAAGCTTTCTTT. Translating gives CASSSSGTKAFF.

The chain joins TRBV5-6 to TRBJ1-2; D is unclear. The CDR3 spans 13 residues. Germline V gene data show CDR1 as SGHDT and CDR2 as YYEEEE. The V gene lost 2 bases and the J gene lost 2 bases, with 7 bases spanning the gap. CDR3 protein: CASSLSQNYGYTF. In DNA, the CDR3 is TGTGCCAGCAGCTTATCCCAAAACTATGGCTACACCTTC.

This rearrangement joins TRBV19 to TRBJ2-3; D is perhaps TRBD2 (6 bases). Trimming shortened V by 5 bases and J by 2 bases, and 14 bases separated the two germline ends. The CDR3 has 15 amino acids. CDR1 and CDR2 (germline): LNHDA, SQIVND (reference sequence). CDR3 loop: CASSPLGGTTDTQYF. The DNA for the CDR3 is TGTGCCAGTAGTCCCCTCGGGGGAACCACAGATACGCAGTATTTT.

The V call is TRBV5-4, the J call TRBJ2-2; 8 bases line up with TRBD1. Per the germline V gene, CDR1 is SGHNT and CDR2 is YYREEE (reference sequence). V was clipped by 4 bases and J by 7 bases; unmatched bases: 9. CDR3 length: 15 amino acids. The CDR3 nucleotides are TGTGCCAGCAGCCCCGGACAGGGCCGGGGCGGGGAGCTGTTTTTT. It codes for CASSPGQGRGGELFF.

The DNA of the CDR3 is TGCGCCAGCAGCCATGACAGGGAACGATTTGTGGGGTACAATGAGCAGTTCTTC. Translation: CASSHDRERFVGYNEQFF. V gene TRBV4-1 combines with J gene TRBJ2-1; 7 nucleotides agree with TRBD1. Germline CDR1 is MGHRA and CDR2 is YSYEKL. The CDR3 has 18 amino acids. With 3 bases clipped from V and 4 bases from J, the junction kept 15 bases outside the gene matches.

The chain joins TRBV28 to TRBJ2-5; D perhaps matches TRBD1 (5 bases). V dropped 4 bases and J dropped 1 base, with 7 bases sitting between them. Germline lookup yields CDR1 MDHEN and CDR2 SYDVKM. The CDR3 spans 13 residues. CDR3 sequence: CASSSGLQETQYF. The DNA of the CDR3 is TGTGCCAGCAGTTCAGGGCTCCAAGAGACCCAGTACTTC. Full variable domain (missing parts from reference TRBV28 and TRBJ2-5): DVKVTQSSRYLVKRTGEKVFLECVQDMDHENMFWYRQDPGLGLRLIYFSYDVKMKEKGDIPEGYSVSREKKERFSLILESASTNQTSMYLCASSSGLQETQYFGPGTRLLVL.

The rearrangement links TRBV7-3 to TRBJ2-3; possibly TRBD2 for D (5 bases). The germline gives CDR1 SGHTA, CDR2 FQGTGA. The CDR3 loop spans 12 amino acids. Deletions cut 5 bases from V and 6 bases from J, with 9 bases between. CDR3 DNA sequence: TGTGCCAGCAGCACCGGACTGGATACGCAGTATTTT. This encodes CASSTGLDTQYF.

V is TRBV7-6 and J is TRBJ2-7; TRBD2 matches at 7 bases. This CDR3 contains 16 residues. Germline-derived CDR1 and CDR2 are SGHVS and FNYEAQ. V gave up 5 bases and J gave up 1 base; unmatched junction bases: 11. DNA of the CDR3: TGTGCCAGCAGCCAGCCAATACCGGGGGGATCCTACGAGCAGTACTTC. Protein sequence: CASSQPIPGGSYEQYF.

This sequence joins TRBV6-1 and TRBJ2-5; TRBD2 matches at 10 bases. Germline V gene lookup returns CDR1 MNHNS and CDR2 SASEGT. V dropped 7 bases and J dropped 4; count of bases not matched to a gene: 9. This CDR3 has 15 amino acids. CDR3 bases: TGTGCCAGCATACGAGCGGGGGGGTATACAGAGACCCAGTACTTC. It is translated as CASIRAGGYTETQYF.

The chain combines TRBV7-8 with TRBJ2-1; maybe TRBD2 (6 bases). Trimming left V 3 bases short and J 0 bases short, with 15 bases between. The CDR3 has 17 residues. Germline V gene lookup returns CDR1 SGHVS and CDR2 FQNEAQ. CDR3 protein: CASSLGGDTRSYNEQFF. The CDR3 bases are TGTGCCAGCAGCTTGGGGGGAGACACACGCTCCTACAATGAGCAGTTCTTC.

This chain links TRBV7-8 with TRBJ2-1; 9 bases align to TRBD1. The CDR3 is 16 residues long. With V trimmed by 1 base and J by 8 bases, 9 bases remained unmatched. Looked up from germline, CDR1 is SGHVS and CDR2 is FQNEAQ. The CDR3 nucleotides read TGTGCCAGCAGCTTAGAAACAGGGACAGGGATCCATGAGCAGTTCTTC. Translation: CASSLETGTGIHEQFF.

V is TRBV6-5 and J is TRBJ1-5; no clear D gene. Trimming stripped 6 bases from V and 0 bases from J, with 12 bases between. The CDR3 has 15 amino acids. CDR1 is MNHEY, CDR2 SVGAGI, per germline. CDR3 residues: CASSQGGLSNQPQHF. The CDR3 DNA sequence: TGTGCCAGCAGCCAAGGAGGGCTTAGCAATCAGCCCCAGCATTTT.

This clone was seen once. The rearrangement uses TRBV19 and TRBJ2-2, with TRBD2 matching 12 bases. J lost 1 base, V lost 2 bases, and 8 bases had no gene match. Germline V gene data show CDR1 as LNHDA and CDR2 as SQIVND (reference sequence). This CDR3 has 19 residues. The DNA of the CDR3 is TGTGCCAGTAGTATAATCCTAGCGGGAGGGCCGGGGAACACCGGGGAGCTGTTTTTT. Translated, it gives CASSIILAGGPGNTGELFF.

The genes are TRBV7-8 and TRBJ1-2, with D uncertain. V shed 1 base and J shed 7 bases, with 22 bases lying between them. CDR3 size: 17 residues. Germline V gene sequence: CDR1 SGHVS, CDR2 FQNEAQ. The CDR3 nucleotides are TGTGCCAGCAGCTTAGGTTCGTCGGGGAGCCAAGGGAGTGGCTACACCTTC. This encodes CASSLGSSGSQGSGYTF.

The rearrangement links TRBV11-2 to TRBJ2-3; 8 bases match TRBD1. Germline V gene sequence: CDR1 SGHAT, CDR2 FQNNGV. The CDR3 is 18 residues long. V gave up 5 bases and J gave up 4 bases; unmatched junction bases: 17. CDR3 protein: CASSPSDWGRGRPDTQYF. CDR3 nucleotides: TGTGCCAGCAGCCCCTCCGATTGGGGCAGGGGGCGCCCAGATACGCAGTATTTT. The full variable domain, completed using reference TRBV11-2 and TRBJ2-3, is EAGVAQSPRYKIIEKRQSVAFWCNPISGHATLYWYQQILGQGPKLLIQFQNNGVVDDSQLPKDRFSAERLKGVDSTLKIQPAKLEDSAVYLCASSPSDWGRGRPDTQYFGPGTRLTVL.

The genes are TRBV5-4 and TRBJ2-3; 8 nucleotides agree with TRBD2. This CDR3 spans 16 amino acids. The germline V gene has CDR1 SGHNT and CDR2 YYREEE (reference sequence). Unmatched junction bases numbered 6, after V lost 1 base and J lost 2 bases. Written as DNA, the CDR3 is TGTGCCAGCAGCTTGCTTGGGCGGGGGGACACAGATACGCAGTATTTT. Its translation is CASSLLGRGDTDTQYF.

The rearrangement uses TRBV9 and TRBJ1-2; D may be TRBD1 (5 bases). The CDR3 runs 12 residues. V lost 6 bases, J lost 8 bases, and 14 bases lay in between. Per the germline V gene, CDR1 is SGDLS and CDR2 is YYNGEE. The CDR3 DNA reads TGTGCCAGCACCCACCCCAGGGAAGGCTACACCTTC. Protein: CASTHPREGYTF.

The chain uses TRBV6-5 and TRBJ2-6, with a weak D call TRBD1 (6 bases). The CDR3 runs 15 residues. Trimming cost V 4 bases and J 2 bases, with 9 bases left between them. Germline CDR1 is MNHEY and CDR2 is SVGAGI. The CDR3 region has the DNA TGTGCCAGCAGTTTCCCAGGGGCTGGGGCCAACGTCCTGACTTTC. Residues: CASSFPGAGANVLTF.

CDR3 nucleotide sequence: TGTGCCAGCAGCTCACAGGACCTAGCGGTTAGCACAGATACGCAGTATTTT. Protein sequence: CASSSQDLAVSTDTQYF. The gene calls are TRBV7-6 and TRBJ2-3; 7 bases match TRBD2. V was clipped by 4 bases and J by 0 bases; unmatched bases: 10. The CDR3 runs 17 residues. CDR1 SGHVS and CDR2 FNYEAQ come from the germline V gene.